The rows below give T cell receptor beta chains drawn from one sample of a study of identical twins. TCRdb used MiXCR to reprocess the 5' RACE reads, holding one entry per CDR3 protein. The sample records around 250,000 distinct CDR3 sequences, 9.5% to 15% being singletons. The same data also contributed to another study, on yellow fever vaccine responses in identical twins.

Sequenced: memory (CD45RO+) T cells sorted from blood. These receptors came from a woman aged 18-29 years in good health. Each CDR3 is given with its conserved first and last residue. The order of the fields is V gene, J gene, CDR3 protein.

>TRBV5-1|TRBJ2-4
CASSFAGENIQYF
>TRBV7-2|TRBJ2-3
CASSLWSATSTDTQYF
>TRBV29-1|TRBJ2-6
CSVYPSGANVLTF
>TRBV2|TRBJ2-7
CASSVTSPHYEQYF
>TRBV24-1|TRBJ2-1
CATRQGGSEQFF
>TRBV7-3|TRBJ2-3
CASSFGVGLTDTQYF
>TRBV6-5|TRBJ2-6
CASSYGRVSGANVLTF
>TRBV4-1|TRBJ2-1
CASSQLKDSYNEQFF
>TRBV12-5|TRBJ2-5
CASGPGTGETQYF
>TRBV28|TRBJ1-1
CASSLLRATEAFF
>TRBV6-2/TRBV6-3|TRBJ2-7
CASSYRRAARGLYEQYF
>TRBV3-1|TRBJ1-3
CASSQAATTGNTIYF
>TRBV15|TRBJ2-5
CATSRVQGSQETQYF
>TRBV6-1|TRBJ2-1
CASSRTGGGYNEQFF
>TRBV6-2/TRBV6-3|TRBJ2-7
CASSRASGRNEQYF
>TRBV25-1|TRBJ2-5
CASSGSSGGRETQYF
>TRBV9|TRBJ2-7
CASSLLRPAEIYEQYF
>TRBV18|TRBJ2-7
CASSPPGHNSYEQYF
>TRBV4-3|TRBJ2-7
CASSRGKSYEQYF
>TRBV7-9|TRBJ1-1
CASSKQAPINTEVFF
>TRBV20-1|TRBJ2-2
CSARDLQANTGELFF
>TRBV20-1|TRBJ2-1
CSFPPWANNEQFF
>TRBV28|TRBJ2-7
CASGRHYEQYF
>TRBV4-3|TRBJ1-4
CASSPTGGGNEKLFF
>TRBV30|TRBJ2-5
CAWKAGLGLETQYF
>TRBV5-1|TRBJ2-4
CASSWGQGAKNIQYF
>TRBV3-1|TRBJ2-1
CASSQDLGGGIYNEQFF
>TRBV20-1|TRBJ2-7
CSATGSVFPLGHYEQYF
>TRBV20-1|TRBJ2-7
CSARSGQGFYEQYF
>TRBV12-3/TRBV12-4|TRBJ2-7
CASSLRGTGGYEQYF
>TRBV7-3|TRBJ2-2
CASSLIIAPNTGELFF
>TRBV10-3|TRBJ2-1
CAITLGQGGYNEQFF
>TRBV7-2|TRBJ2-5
CASSFEGKTQYF
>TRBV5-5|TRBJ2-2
CASSSTGGAGTGELFF
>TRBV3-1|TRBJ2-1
CASSHPTPGDIYNEQFF
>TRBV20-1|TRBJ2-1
CSARKGASSSYNEQFF
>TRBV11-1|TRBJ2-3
CASSLQILTDTQYF
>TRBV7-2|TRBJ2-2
CASSRPPNTGELFF
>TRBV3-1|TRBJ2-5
CASSPRCTGIGETQYF
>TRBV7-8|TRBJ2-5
CASSPSGGGKRETQYF
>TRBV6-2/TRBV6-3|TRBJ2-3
CASKGDSTDTQYF
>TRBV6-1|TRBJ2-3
CASSRGGFTSTDTQYF
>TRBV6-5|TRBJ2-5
CASSYAAGDEGVETQYF
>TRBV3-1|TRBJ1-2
CASSQDPAANYGYTF
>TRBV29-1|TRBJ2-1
CSVEDLYRVGEQFF
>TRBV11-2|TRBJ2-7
CASSLDLGQGYEQYF
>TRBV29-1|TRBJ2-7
CSVRDRGAYEQYF
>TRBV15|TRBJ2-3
CATSRASDTQYF
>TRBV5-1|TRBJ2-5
CASSATGGIGETQYF
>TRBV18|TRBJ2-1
CASSPRTGEYNEQFF